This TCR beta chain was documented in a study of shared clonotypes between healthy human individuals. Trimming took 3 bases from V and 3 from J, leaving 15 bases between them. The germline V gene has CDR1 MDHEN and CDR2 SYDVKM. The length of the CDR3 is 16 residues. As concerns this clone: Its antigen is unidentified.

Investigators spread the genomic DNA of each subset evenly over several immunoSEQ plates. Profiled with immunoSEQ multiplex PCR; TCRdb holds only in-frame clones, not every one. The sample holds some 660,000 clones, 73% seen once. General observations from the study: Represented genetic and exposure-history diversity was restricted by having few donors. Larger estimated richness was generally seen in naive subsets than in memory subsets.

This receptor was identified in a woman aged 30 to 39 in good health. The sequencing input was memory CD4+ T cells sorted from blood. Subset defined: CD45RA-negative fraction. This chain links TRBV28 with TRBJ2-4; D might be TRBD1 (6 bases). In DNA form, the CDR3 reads TGTGCCAGCAGTTTTCAATCCTTAGGGGGCAAAAACATTCAGTACTTC. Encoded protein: CASSFQSLGGKNIQYF.